Included here is one TCR beta chain sequence, with context. Its specificity is not known. Genomic DNA (from each subset) was split evenly across several immunoSEQ plates. Replicate sorted-subset PCRs were loaded with around 0.2 ug DNA, 30,000 to 35,000 T cell genomes. Method: immunoSEQ multiplex PCR; TCRdb's copy keeps in-frame clones and lacks some. The sample has approximately 1.5 million clones, around 98.5% seen once; the top ten hold 0.36%. The germline V gene encodes CDR1 KGHSH and CDR2 LQKENI. V lost 5 bases, J lost 9 bases, and 5 bases stayed unmatched. The CDR3 consists of 13 residues. The record originates from a study of shared clonotypes between healthy human individuals. Findings and limits, study-wide: Incomplete sequencing of sorted subsets was indicated by rarefaction despite large depth. Tissue TCR repertoires likely differ from these blood-only repertoires.

Sequencing was performed on naive CD4+ T cells sorted from blood. Subset: CD45RA+ positively selected. This clonotype was obtained from a man aged 25-40 years in good health. The chain uses TRBV18 and TRBJ1-5, with 9 positions matching TRBD1. The CDR3, as DNA: TGTGCCAGCTCAAGACAGGGGGGGCCGCCCCAGCATTTT. Residues: CASSRQGGPPQHF.